The 10 T cell receptor beta chains below come from one sample, sequenced in a study of graft-versus-host responses after intestinal transplantation (dated by TCRdb to about 2021). Receptor amplification or capture employed the immunoSEQ multiplex PCR assay. Drawn from immuneACCESS, this table holds only the in-frame rearrangements with V and J called that TCRdb kept. Clones are partly lost; checked studies trace under half to an unresolved V gene and leave the rest unexplained. The sample table records about 9,800 clones; under 95% of these occur just once. The ten largest clones take up approximately 2.3% of the sample. The specimen comprised PBMCs, sampled roughly 43 days after intestinal transplant. These receptors were obtained from a human patient who received an intestinal transplant, so some T cells may come from the graft donor.

The rearrangement uses TRBV13 and TRBJ2-1; 14 bases match TRBD2. The CDR3 covers 19 residues. Germline-derived CDR1 and CDR2 are PRHDT and FYEKMQ (reference sequence). V gave up 3 bases and J gave up 2 bases; unmatched junction bases: 9. CDR3: CASSFGLAGGRRTYNEQFF. CDR3 DNA sequence: TGTGCCAGCAGCTTCGGACTAGCGGGAGGACGACGCACCTACAATGAGCAGTTCTTC.

This clone was observed once. J is TRBJ2-1 and V is TRBV7-9; D gene ambiguous. The CDR3 consists of 12 residues. V lost 4 bases and J 5 bases, leaving 6 bases between the germline ends. Per germline, CDR1 SEHNR and CDR2 FQNEAQ (reference sequence). CDR3 bases: TGTGCCAGCAGCTCGTTTGACAATGAGCAGTTCTTC. This translates into CASSSFDNEQFF.

V and J are TRBV5-4 and TRBJ2-7; weak D call: TRBD2 (6 bases). The germline V and J ends were trimmed by 3 bases and 0 bases, with 13 bases remaining between them. The CDR3 extends over 15 amino acids. The germline V gene encodes CDR1 SGHNT and CDR2 YYREEE (reference sequence). CDR3 DNA: TGTGCCAGCAGCTGGGCGGGGCGAGGCTCCTACGAGCAGTACTTC. It specifies CASSWAGRGSYEQYF. Full variable domain (rest looked up from reference TRBV5-4 and TRBJ2-7): ETGVTQSPTHLIKTRGQQVTLRCSSQSGHNTVSWYQQALGQGPQFIFQYYREEENGRGNFPPRFSGLQFPNYSSELNVNALELDDSALYLCASSWAGRGSYEQYFGPGTRLTVT.

The chain links TRBV6-5 to TRBJ2-5; 11 bases are shared with TRBD2. V shed 1 base and J 1 base; nucleotides not matched to a gene: 2. The germline gives CDR1 MNHEY, CDR2 SVGAGI. This CDR3 is built from 16 residues. CDR3 nucleotide sequence: TGTGCCAGCAGTTACTATAGCGGGAGGGCCCAAGAGACCCAGTACTTC. Its protein product is CASSYYSGRAQETQYF.

J is TRBJ2-7 and V is TRBV5-6; D not certain. The V and J ends lost 0 bases and 1 base respectively, with 5 bases between them. The CDR3 spans 13 residues. Germline-derived CDR1 and CDR2 are SGHDT and YYEEEE. CDR3 residues: CASSLVGSYEQYF. DNA of the CDR3: TGTGCCAGCAGCTTGGTAGGTTCCTACGAGCAGTACTTC.

The chain has TRBV11-2 and TRBJ2-5; D is uncertain. The CDR3 is made up of 12 amino acids. V was clipped by 6 bases and J by 1 base, with 6 bases between them. CDR1 and CDR2 from the germline V gene are SGHAT and FQNNGV. The CDR3 region has the DNA TGTGCCAGCAGAGGATTCCAAGAGACCCAGTACTTC. Encoded protein: CASRGFQETQYF.

In its sample, this clone was seen a few times. This chain connects TRBV2 to TRBJ1-6; no clear D. This CDR3 is built from 15 residues. Trimming left V 2 bases short and J 10 bases short, with 15 bases between. Germline V lookup: CDR1 SNHLY, CDR2 FYNNEI. CDR3 sequence: CASSETSGGYSPLHF. CDR3 coding DNA: TGTGCCAGCAGTGAAACCTCGGGAGGCTACTCACCCCTCCACTTT.

Here the CDR3 DNA reads TGTGCCAGCAGCTTAGCCGGGACTAGTCACGAGCAGTACTTC. Translation gives CASSLAGTSHEQYF. The rearrangement links TRBV7-9 to TRBJ2-7, with TRBD2 identical over 8 bases. The V gene end was trimmed by 0 bases and the J gene end by 5 bases; junction bases not matched to a gene: 3. This CDR3 spans 14 amino acids. Germline CDR1 and CDR2: SEHNR and FQNEAQ (reference sequence).

The V and J genes are TRBV6-1 and TRBJ2-7; no firm D call. Germline values: CDR1 MNHNS, CDR2 SASEGT. V dropped 1 base and J dropped 7 bases, with 11 bases sitting between them. The CDR3 has 13 amino acids. CDR3 protein: CASSEVWAREQYF. The CDR3 bases are TGTGCCAGCAGTGAAGTTTGGGCCCGGGAGCAGTACTTC.

In the case of this clone: At the DNA level, this CDR3 is encoded by other sequences in the same sample as well. This sequence joins TRBV4-1 and TRBJ2-1; D gene ambiguous. Trimming pared 0 bases from V and 4 bases from J, leaving 16 bases between. This CDR3 contains 17 residues. The germline V gene encodes CDR1 MGHRA and CDR2 YSYEKL. CDR3 in amino acids: CASSQEPLRIPYNEQFF. Written as DNA, the CDR3 is TGCGCCAGCAGCCAAGAGCCCCTGAGGATACCATACAATGAGCAGTTCTTC.